The clone carrying this T cell receptor (beta chain) was detected a few times. Its specificity is unknown. V shed 10 bases and J shed 0 bases, with 13 bases lying between them. CDR1 and CDR2 from the germline V gene are LNHDA and SQIVND (reference sequence). The length of the CDR3 is 14 residues. The data stem from a study of T cell repertoires in cytomegalovirus infection. Across the study: Epitope selection comprised recently identified HLA-C-restricted CMV epitopes and well-studied HLA-B-restricted CMV epitopes. CMV infection together with matching HLA type was indicated by public TCR beta signatures. Study results and limitations: Totalled public TCR beta family frequency picked out people who carried CMV plus the relevant HLA. HLA-C-restricted, CMV-specific TCR beta clonotypes were dominant ex vivo.

One entry per CDR3 protein results from TCRdb running MiXCR on the reads. The sample has hundreds of thousands of distinct CDR3 sequences; about a third are singletons. This clonotype originated in a human donor in good health (CMV status not recorded). Some clones in this sample may be carry-over from other donors' samples. The sample consisted of cultured CD8+ T cells from PBMCs, taken from culture after CMV antigen stimulation. This rearrangement joins TRBV19 to TRBJ1-5, with D perhaps matching TRBD1 (5 bases). The CDR3 nucleotides are TGTGCCACCGCAGGGTATGATAGCAATCAGCCCCAGCATTTT. Amino acids: CATAGYDSNQPQHF.